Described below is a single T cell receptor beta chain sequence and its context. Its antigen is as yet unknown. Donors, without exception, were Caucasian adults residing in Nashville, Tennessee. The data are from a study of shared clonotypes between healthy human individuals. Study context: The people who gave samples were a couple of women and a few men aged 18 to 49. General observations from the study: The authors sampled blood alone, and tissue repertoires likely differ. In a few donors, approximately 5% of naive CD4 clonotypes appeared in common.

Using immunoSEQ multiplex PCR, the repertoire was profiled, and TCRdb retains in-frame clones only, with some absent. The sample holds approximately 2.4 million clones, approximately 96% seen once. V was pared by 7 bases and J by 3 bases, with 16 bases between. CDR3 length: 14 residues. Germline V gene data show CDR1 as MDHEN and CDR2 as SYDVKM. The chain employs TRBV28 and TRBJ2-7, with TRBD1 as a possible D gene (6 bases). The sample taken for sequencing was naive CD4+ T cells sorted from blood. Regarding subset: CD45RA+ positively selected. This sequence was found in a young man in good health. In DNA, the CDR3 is TGTGCCAGCACTCGGACAGTCACCTTCTACGAGCAGTACTTC. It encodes CASTRTVTFYEQYF.